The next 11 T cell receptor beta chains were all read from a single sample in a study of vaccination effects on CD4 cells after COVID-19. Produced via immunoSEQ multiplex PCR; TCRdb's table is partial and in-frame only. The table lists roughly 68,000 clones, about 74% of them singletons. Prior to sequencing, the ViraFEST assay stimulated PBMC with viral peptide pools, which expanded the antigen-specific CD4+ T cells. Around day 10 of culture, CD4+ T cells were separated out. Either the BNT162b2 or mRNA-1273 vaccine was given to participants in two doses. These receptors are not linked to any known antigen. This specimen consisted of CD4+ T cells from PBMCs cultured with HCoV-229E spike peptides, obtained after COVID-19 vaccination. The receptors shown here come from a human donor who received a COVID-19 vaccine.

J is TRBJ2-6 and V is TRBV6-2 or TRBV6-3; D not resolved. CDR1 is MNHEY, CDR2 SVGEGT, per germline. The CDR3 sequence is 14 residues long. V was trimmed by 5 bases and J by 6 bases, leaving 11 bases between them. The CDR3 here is CASSHAPVANVLTF. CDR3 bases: TGTGCCAGCAGTCACGCCCCGGTGGCCAACGTCCTGACTTTC.

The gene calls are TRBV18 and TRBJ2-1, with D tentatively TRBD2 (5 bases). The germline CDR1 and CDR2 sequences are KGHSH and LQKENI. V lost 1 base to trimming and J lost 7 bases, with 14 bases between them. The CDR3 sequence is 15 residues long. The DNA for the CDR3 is TGTGCCAGCTCACCACAACGCCCAGAGGGAAATGAGCAGTTCTTC. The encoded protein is CASSPQRPEGNEQFF.

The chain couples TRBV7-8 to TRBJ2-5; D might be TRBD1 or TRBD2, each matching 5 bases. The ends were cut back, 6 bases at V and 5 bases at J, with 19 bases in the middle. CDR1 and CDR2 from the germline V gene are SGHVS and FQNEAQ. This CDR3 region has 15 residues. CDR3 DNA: TGTGCCAGCAGTCTGGTCGGGGCATTCGGGGAGACCCAGTACTTC. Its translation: CASSLVGAFGETQYF.

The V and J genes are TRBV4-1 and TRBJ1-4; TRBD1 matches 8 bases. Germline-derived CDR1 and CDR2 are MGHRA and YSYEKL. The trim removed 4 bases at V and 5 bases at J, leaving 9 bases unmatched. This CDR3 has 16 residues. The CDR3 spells CASSLGTGWGNEKLFF. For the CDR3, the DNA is TGCGCCAGCAGCCTTGGGACAGGCTGGGGAAATGAAAAACTGTTTTTT.

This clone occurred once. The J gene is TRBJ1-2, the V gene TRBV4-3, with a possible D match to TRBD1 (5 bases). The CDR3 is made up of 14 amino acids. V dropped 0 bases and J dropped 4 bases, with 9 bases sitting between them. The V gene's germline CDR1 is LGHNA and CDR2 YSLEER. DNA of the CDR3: TGCGCCAGCAGCCAAGAGGCAGGGCCCTATGGCTACACCTTC. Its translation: CASSQEAGPYGYTF.

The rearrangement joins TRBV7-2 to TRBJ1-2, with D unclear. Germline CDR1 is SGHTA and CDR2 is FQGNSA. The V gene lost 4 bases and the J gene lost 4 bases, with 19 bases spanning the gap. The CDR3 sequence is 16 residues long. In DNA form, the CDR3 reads TGTGCCAGCAGCTCCACCCTTTCGGTGGGAGGCTATGGCTACACCTTC. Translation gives CASSSTLSVGGYGYTF.

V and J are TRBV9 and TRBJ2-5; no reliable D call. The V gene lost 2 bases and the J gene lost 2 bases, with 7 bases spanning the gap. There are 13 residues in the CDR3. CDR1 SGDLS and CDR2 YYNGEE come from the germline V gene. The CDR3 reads CASSVSIQETQYF. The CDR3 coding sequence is TGTGCCAGCAGCGTCTCGATACAAGAGACCCAGTACTTC.

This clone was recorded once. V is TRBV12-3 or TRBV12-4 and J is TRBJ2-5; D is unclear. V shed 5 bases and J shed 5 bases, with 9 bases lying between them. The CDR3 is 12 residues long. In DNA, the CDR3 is TGTGCCAGCAGTGCAATACTGGAGACCCAGTACTTC. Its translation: CASSAILETQYF.

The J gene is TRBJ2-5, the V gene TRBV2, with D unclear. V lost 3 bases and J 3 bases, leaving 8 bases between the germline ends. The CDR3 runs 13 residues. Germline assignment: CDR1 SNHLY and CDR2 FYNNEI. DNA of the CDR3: TGTGCCAGCAGTGAGCTTACAGAAGAGACCCAGTACTTC. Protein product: CASSELTEETQYF.

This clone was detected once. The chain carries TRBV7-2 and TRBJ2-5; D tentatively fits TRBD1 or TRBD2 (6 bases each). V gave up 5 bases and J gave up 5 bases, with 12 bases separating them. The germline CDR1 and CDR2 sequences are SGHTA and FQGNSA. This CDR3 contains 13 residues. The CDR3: CASSRGGIETQYF. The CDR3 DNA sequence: TGTGCCAGCAGCAGAGGGGGGATTGAGACCCAGTACTTC.

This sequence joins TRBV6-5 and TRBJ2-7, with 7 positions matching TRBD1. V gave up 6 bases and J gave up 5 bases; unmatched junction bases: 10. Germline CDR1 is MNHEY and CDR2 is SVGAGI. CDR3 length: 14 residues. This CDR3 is CASRWTGDYNEQYV. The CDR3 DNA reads TGTGCCAGCAGGTGGACAGGCGATTACAACGAGCAGTACGTC.